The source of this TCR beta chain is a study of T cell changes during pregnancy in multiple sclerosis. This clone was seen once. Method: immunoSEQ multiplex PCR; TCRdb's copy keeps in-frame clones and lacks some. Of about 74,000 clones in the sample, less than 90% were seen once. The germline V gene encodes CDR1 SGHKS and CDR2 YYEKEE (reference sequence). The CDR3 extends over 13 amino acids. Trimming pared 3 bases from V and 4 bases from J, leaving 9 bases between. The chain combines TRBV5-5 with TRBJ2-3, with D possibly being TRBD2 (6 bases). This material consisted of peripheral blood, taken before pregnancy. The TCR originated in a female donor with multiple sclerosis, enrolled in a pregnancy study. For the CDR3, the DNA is TGTGCCAGCAGCTCTGCGGGGCCAGATACGCAGTATTTT. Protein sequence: CASSSAGPDTQYF.